This T cell receptor (beta chain) was captured by sequencing in a study of early T cells in non-severe SARS-CoV-2 infection. This clonotype was seen more than once but under ten times. This CDR3 contains 14 residues. Between the trimmed V and J ends, which lost 5 bases and 0 bases, there was a span of 12 bases. Germline V lookup: CDR1 SQVTM, CDR2 ANQGSEA. TCRdb fed the 5' RACE reads into MiXCR, producing one record per CDR3 protein. The data contain tens of thousands of distinct CDR3 sequences, more than 12% of them singletons. The sample taken for sequencing was whole blood. This receptor was taken from an adult who was a healthcare worker with PCR-confirmed SARS-CoV-2 infection or an uninfected control (not recorded which). The rearrangement joins TRBV29-1 to TRBJ2-3; D possibly corresponds to TRBD2 (5 bases). For the CDR3, the DNA is TGCAGCGTTTTTGGAGGAATGAGCACAGATACGCAGTATTTT. Protein sequence: CSVFGGMSTDTQYF.